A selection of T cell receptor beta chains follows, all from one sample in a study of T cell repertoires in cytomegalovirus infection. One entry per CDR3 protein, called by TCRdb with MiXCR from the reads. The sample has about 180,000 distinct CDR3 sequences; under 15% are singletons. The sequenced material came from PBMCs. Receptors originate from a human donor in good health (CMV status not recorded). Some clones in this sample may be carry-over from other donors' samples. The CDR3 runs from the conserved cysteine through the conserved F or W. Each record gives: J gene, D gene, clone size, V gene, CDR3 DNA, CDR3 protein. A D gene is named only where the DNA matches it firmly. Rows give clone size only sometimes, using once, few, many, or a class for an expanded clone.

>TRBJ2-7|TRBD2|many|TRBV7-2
TGTGCCAGCAGCCCTGGGGGAGCGGGAGGACTCCACGAGCAGTACTTC
CASSPGGAGGLHEQYF
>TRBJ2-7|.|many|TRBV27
TGTGCCAGCCAGACCCAGGGTGGGAGAAATCACGAGCAGTACTTC
CASQTQGGRNHEQYF
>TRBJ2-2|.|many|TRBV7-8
TGTGCCAGCAGGCGACCGGACGGGGAGCTGTTTTTT
CASRRPDGELFF
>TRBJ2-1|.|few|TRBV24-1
TGTGCCACCAAGACACCTGCGGGGAATGAGCAGTTCTTC
CATKTPAGNEQFF
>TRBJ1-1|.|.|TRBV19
TGTGCCAGTAGTATAGTAGCGGCTAACACTGAAGCTTTCTTT
CASSIVAANTEAFF
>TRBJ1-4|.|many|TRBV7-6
TGTGCCAGCAGCCGTTTAGACAGTACTAATGAAAAACTGTTTTTT
CASSRLDSTNEKLFF
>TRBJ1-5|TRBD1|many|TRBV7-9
TGTGCCAGCAGCTCACAGGGGGCACATCAGCCCCAGCATTTT
CASSSQGAHQPQHF
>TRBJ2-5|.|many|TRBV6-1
TGTGCCAGCAGTCCCCAGGGTGGAGAGACCCAGTACTTC
CASSPQGGETQYF
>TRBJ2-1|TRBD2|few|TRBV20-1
TGCAGTGCTAGTCGGCCTAGCGGGAGGCTGTACAATGAGCAGTTCTTC
CSASRPSGRLYNEQFF
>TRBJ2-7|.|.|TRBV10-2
TGCGCCAGCACCCCAGGACAGCCCCACGAGCAGTACTTC
CASTPGQPHEQYF
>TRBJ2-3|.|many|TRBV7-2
TGTGCCAGCAGCTCCTTGGGGAGGACTCCTCAGAGGGTGTATTTT
CASSSLGRTPQRVYF
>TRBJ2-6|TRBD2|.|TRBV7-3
TGTGCCAGCAGCTTAGAGGGCGGGAGGCCCCCTGGGGCCAACGTCCTGACTTTC
CASSLEGGRPPGANVLTF
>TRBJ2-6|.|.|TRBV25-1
TGTGCCAGCGGCCTTGACAGGACTGGGGCCAACGTCCTGACTTTC
CASGLDRTGANVLTF
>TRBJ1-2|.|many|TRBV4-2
TGTGCCAGCAGCCAAGCGGGGACCTATGGCTACACCTTC
CASSQAGTYGYTF
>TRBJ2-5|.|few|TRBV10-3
TGTGCCATCAGCCATACCGACCAAGAGACCCAGTACTTC
CAISHTDQETQYF
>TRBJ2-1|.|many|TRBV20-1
TGCAGTGCTGATCCATTTTCTAGCGTTTCCCACAATGAGCAGTTCTTC
CSADPFSSVSHNEQFF
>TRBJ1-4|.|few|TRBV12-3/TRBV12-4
TGTGCCAGCTCCCCAGACGGAGATGCAACTAATGAAAAACTGTTTTTT
CASSPDGDATNEKLFF
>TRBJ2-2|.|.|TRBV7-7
TGTGCTAGCAGCTTATTTGTGGGCTCCACCGGGGAGCTGTTTTTT
CASSLFVGSTGELFF
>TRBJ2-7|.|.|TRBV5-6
TGTGCCAGCAGCTTCGCCGACCAGGGGCGCGAGCAGTACTTC
CASSFADQGREQYF
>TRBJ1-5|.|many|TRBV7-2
TGTGCCAGCAGCTTAGAGTCTTATAGCAATCAGCCCCAGCATTTT
CASSLESYSNQPQHF
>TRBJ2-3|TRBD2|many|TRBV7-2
TGTGCCAGCACCGCGCGGGGAGCGGGACCGGCAGATACGCAGTATTTT
CASTARGAGPADTQYF
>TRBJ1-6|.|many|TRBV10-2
TGCGCCAGCAGTGAAGTCAGGGGCTTCCGAAATTCACCCCTCCACTTT
CASSEVRGFRNSPLHF
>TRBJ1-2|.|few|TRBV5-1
TGCGCCAGCAGCTTGGCCGGAGGACAGACCTATGGCTACACCTTC
CASSLAGGQTYGYTF
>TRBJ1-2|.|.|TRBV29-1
TGCAGCGTTGCATCAGGGATCTATGGCTACACCTTC
CSVASGIYGYTF
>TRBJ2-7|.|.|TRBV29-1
TGCAGCGTTGCACAGGTCGCCTACGAGCAGTACTTC
CSVAQVAYEQYF
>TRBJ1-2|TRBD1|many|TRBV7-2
TGTGCCAGCAGCTCGACCACTACTTGGACAGGGGGCTATGGCTACACCTTC
CASSSTTTWTGGYGYTF
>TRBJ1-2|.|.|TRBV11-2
TGTGCCAGCAGCTTAATCGGGGACCCAAACTATGGCTACACCTTC
CASSLIGDPNYGYTF
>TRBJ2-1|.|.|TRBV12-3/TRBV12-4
TGTGCCAGCAGTTTAAGCTTAGCGGCATACAATGAGCAGTTCTTC
CASSLSLAAYNEQFF
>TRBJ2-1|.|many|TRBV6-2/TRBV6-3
TGTGCCACCTTCCGGGACTGGACCAACAATGAGCAGTTCTTC
CATFRDWTNNEQFF